A single T cell receptor beta chain is shown here with its context. The target antigen is unknown. PCR employed 60 Vbeta and 13 Jbeta primers. The protocol was immunoSEQ multiplex PCR, while the TCRdb copy is restricted to in-frame clones and leaves out a portion. The sample lists 120,000 or so clones, about two thirds occurring once. Deletions cut 2 bases from V and 4 bases from J, with 13 bases between. CDR3 length equals 15 residues. Germline V CDR1 and CDR2: SGHNT, YYREEE (reference sequence). This sample was taken from a study of cytomegalovirus exposure and HLA in healthy donors. Study-level results: Analysis performed later showed TCR beta chains linked to HLA being more clonally expanded than equally common others.

The chain has TRBV5-4 and TRBJ2-1; D is possibly TRBD1 (6 bases). This clonotype originated in a man aged 25 to 40 in good health and CMV-seronegative. Sequences were obtained from PBMCs. This CDR3 reads CASSFGRGTYNEQFF. CDR3 sequence (DNA): TGTGCCAGCAGCTTTGGCAGGGGTACTTACAATGAGCAGTTCTTC.